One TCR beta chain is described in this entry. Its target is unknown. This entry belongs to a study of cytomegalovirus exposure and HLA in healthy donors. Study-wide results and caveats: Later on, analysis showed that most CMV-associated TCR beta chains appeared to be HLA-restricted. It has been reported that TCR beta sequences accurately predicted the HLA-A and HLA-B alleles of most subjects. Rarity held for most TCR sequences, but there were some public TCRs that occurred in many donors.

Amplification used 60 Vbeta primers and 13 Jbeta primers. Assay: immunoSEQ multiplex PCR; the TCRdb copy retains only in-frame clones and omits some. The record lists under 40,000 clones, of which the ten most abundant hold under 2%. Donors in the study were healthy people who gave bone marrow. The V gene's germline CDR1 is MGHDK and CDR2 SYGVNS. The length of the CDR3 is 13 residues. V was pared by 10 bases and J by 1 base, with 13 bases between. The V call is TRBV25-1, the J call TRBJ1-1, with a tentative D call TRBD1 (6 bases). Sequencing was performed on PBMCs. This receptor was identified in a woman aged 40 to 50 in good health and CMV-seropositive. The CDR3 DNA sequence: TGTGCCACCTCAGGGGTGGGGAACACTGAAGCTTTCTTT. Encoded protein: CATSGVGNTEAFF.